These T cell receptor beta chains were read from a single sample in a study of T-cell reconstitution after alpha-beta-depleted transplantation in children. Each CDR3 protein gets one entry after TCRdb re-called the PCR reads with MiXCR. The sample yields 550,000 to 600,000 distinct CDR3 sequences, about 21% seen once. The starting material was PBMCs, mostly from graft donor cells, obtained 360 days after TCRalphabeta/CD19-depleted stem cell transplant. These receptor sequences come from a boy under two years old who had a stem cell transplant for acute myeloid leukemia, so the T cells may come from the graft donor. Both conserved end residues are part of each CDR3. The D gene is left open where the match is weak. Rows may omit the clone size; those that give it use once, few, many or a size class.

CDR3	DNA	size	J	V	D
CASSHGHPSTDTQYF	TGTGCCAGCAGCCACGGACACCCTAGCACAGATACGCAGTATTTT	many	TRBJ2-3	TRBV3-1	.
CASRLRGGRDNEQFF	TGTGCCAGCAGGTTGCGGGGGGGCCGCGACAATGAGCAGTTCTTC	.	TRBJ2-1	TRBV12-3/TRBV12-4	TRBD2
CASSQGADYGYTF	TGTGCCAGTAGTCAGGGGGCAGACTATGGCTACACCTTC	many	TRBJ1-2	TRBV19	TRBD1
CATSSSIAGGKSYNEQFF	TGTGCCACCAGCAGCTCTATAGCGGGGGGGAAGTCCTACAATGAGCAGTTCTTC	few	TRBJ2-1	TRBV15	TRBD2
CSAQPILGGANVLTF	TGCAGTGCCCAACCAATCCTGGGGGGGGCCAACGTCCTGACTTTC	.	TRBJ2-6	TRBV20-1	.
CASSQADSGYNEQFF	TGTGCCAGCAGTCAGGCGGATAGCGGTTACAATGAGCAGTTCTTC	.	TRBJ2-1	TRBV6-2/TRBV6-3	.
CATSRHHREDPPLHF	TGTGCCACCAGCAGACACCACAGGGAAGATCCACCCCTCCACTTT	.	TRBJ1-6	TRBV15	.
CASSFGTSSISGANVLTF	TGTGCCAGCAGCTTCGGGACTAGCTCTATCTCTGGGGCCAACGTCCTGACTTTC	few	TRBJ2-6	TRBV7-6	TRBD2
CASSLVPYQETQYF	TGTGCCAGCAGCTTAGTTCCGTACCAAGAGACCCAGTACTTC	.	TRBJ2-5	TRBV7-9	.
CASSPGSAGNIQYF	TGTGCCAGCAGCCCAGGGTCGGCGGGGAACATTCAGTACTTC	few	TRBJ2-4	TRBV11-2	.
CASSPPGGGLNVKAFF	TGTGCCAGCAGCCCCCCCGGGGGAGGGTTGAACGTAAAGGCTTTCTTT	.	TRBJ1-1	TRBV12-3/TRBV12-4	.
CASSVLGQAVGYTF	TGTGCCAGCAGCGTACTAGGACAGGCGGTTGGCTACACCTTC	few	TRBJ1-2	TRBV9	TRBD1
CSVEATQQGAGMNTEAFF	TGCAGCGTTGAAGCGACTCAACAGGGGGCTGGCATGAACACTGAAGCTTTCTTT	.	TRBJ1-1	TRBV29-1	TRBD1
CASSNRSFTGELFF	TGTGCCAGCAGTAACAGGAGCTTCACCGGGGAGCTGTTTTTT	many	TRBJ2-2	TRBV2	.
CASRGITDPGNTIYF	TGTGCCAGCAGGGGTATAACGGATCCTGGAAACACCATATATTTT	.	TRBJ1-3	TRBV6-1	.
CASSVMGPLTDTQYF	TGTGCCAGCAGTGTGATGGGGCCCCTCACAGATACGCAGTATTTT	many	TRBJ2-3	TRBV12-3/TRBV12-4	.
CATSAHREDTQYF	TGTGCCACCAGCGCTCACAGGGAAGATACGCAGTATTTT	few	TRBJ2-3	TRBV15	.
CSASRLGTFEKLFF	TGCAGTGCTAGCCGACTTGGAACTTTTGAAAAACTGTTTTTT	.	TRBJ1-4	TRBV20-1	.
CATSREQGALEKLFF	TGTGCCACCAGCAGGGAACAGGGGGCTCTGGAAAAACTGTTTTTT	.	TRBJ1-4	TRBV15	TRBD1
CASSQDLTGGHNYGYTF	TGCGCCAGCAGCCAAGATCTAACCGGGGGACATAACTATGGCTACACCTTC	.	TRBJ1-2	TRBV4-3	.
CASSQEGAENEQFF	TGCGCCAGCAGCCAAGAGGGGGCGGAGAATGAGCAGTTCTTC	many	TRBJ2-1	TRBV4-1	.
CSVAPGAGELFF	TGCAGCGTCGCCCCGGGGGCCGGGGAGCTGTTTTTT	many	TRBJ2-2	TRBV29-1	.
CATSGPRAGAGNEQFF	TGTGCCACCAGTGGTCCTCGAGCGGGGGCCGGCAATGAGCAGTTCTTC	few	TRBJ2-1	TRBV24-1	TRBD2
CCARDGASGGTYNEQFF	TGCTGTGCTAGAGATGGGGCTAGCGGGGGAACCTACAATGAGCAGTTCTTC	.	TRBJ2-1	TRBV20-1	TRBD2
CASSLRDRGEVDYGYTF	TGCGCCAGCAGCCTCCGGGACAGGGGAGAGGTGGACTATGGCTACACCTTC	many	TRBJ1-2	TRBV4-1	TRBD1
CASSPPGIGPIINEQFF	TGTGCCAGCAGCCCTCCAGGGATAGGGCCTATTATCAATGAGCAGTTCTTC	many	TRBJ2-1	TRBV27	.
CSVLDREEETQYF	TGCAGTGTCCTAGACAGGGAAGAAGAGACCCAGTACTTC	few	TRBJ2-5	TRBV20-1	TRBD1
CASSILGETQYF	TGTGCCAGCAGTATATTGGGGGAGACCCAGTACTTC	few	TRBJ2-5	TRBV6-6	.
CASTTYTEAFF	TGTGCCAGCACCACTTACACTGAAGCTTTCTTT	many	TRBJ1-1	TRBV12-3/TRBV12-4	.
CASRKTGSTNEKLFF	TGTGCCAGCAGAAAAACAGGGTCAACTAATGAAAAACTGTTTTTT	many	TRBJ1-4	TRBV7-9	.
CASSNLQGTYEQYF	TGTGCCAGTAGTAACTTACAGGGCACCTACGAGCAGTACTTC	.	TRBJ2-7	TRBV19	.
CASSQWTGGRQPQHF	TGTGCCAGCAGCCAATGGACAGGGGGTCGGCAGCCCCAGCATTTT	few	TRBJ1-5	TRBV3-1	TRBD1
CAISEPPGQGFSVFSYNEQFF	TGTGCCATCAGTGAGCCACCGGGACAGGGATTTTCCGTATTCTCCTACAATGAGCAGTTCTTC	few	TRBJ2-1	TRBV10-3	TRBD1
CASSLTAQNTGELFF	TGTGCCAGCAGTTTGACAGCCCAGAACACCGGGGAGCTGTTTTTT	.	TRBJ2-2	TRBV28	.
CASSVGTADYEQYF	TGTGCCAGCAGCGTAGGGACAGCAGACTACGAGCAGTACTTC	few	TRBJ2-7	TRBV9	.
CSADPFASGSENEQFF	TGCAGTGCTGATCCCTTTGCTAGCGGGAGCGAGAATGAGCAGTTCTTC	.	TRBJ2-1	TRBV20-1	TRBD2
CASSMRRLGGETQYF	TGTGCCAGCAGCATGAGGCGCCTAGGGGGGGAGACCCAGTACTTC	few	TRBJ2-5	TRBV5-6	.
CSARGRRAGNTIYF	TGCAGTGCTAGAGGCAGGAGAGCTGGAAACACCATATATTTT	few	TRBJ1-3	TRBV20-1	.
CATSDRFPNQPQHF	TGTGCCACCAGTGATCGATTTCCGAATCAGCCCCAGCATTTT	many	TRBJ1-5	TRBV24-1	.
CASSAGAVGELFF	TGCGCCAGCAGTGCGGGGGCGGTCGGGGAGCTGTTTTTT	many	TRBJ2-2	TRBV4-3	.
CASSLGTGTSPLHF	TGTGCCAGCAGTTTAGGGACCGGGACTTCACCCCTCCACTTT	.	TRBJ1-6	TRBV12-3/TRBV12-4	.